The rows below give T cell receptor beta chains drawn from one sample of a study of blood T cell repertoires in COVID-19. Produced via immunoSEQ multiplex PCR; TCRdb's table is partial and in-frame only. The data hold about 240,000 clones, with roughly four fifths observed a single time. Specimen: peripheral blood. The source is a woman in her seventies with acute or convalescent COVID-19. The CDR3 runs from the conserved cysteine through the conserved F or W. D genes are given only for firm matches. Clone size appears in some rows only: once, few, many, or a class for an expanded clone.

j_gene,d_gene,abundance,v_gene,CDR3aa,CDR3nt
TRBJ1-1,TRBD1,-,TRBV5-8,CASSPAPGGNTEAFF,TGTGCCAGCAGCCCCGCGCCAGGGGGCAACACTGAAGCTTTCTTT
TRBJ1-1,TRBD1,few,TRBV5-1,CASTIGTANTEAFF,TGCGCCAGCACCATTGGGACAGCGAACACTGAAGCTTTCTTT
TRBJ2-2,TRBD2,-,TRBV5-1,CASSLSGRGTGELFF,TGCGCCAGCAGCTTGTCAGGGAGGGGCACCGGGGAGCTGTTTTTT
TRBJ2-5,-,once,TRBV5-4,CASSLRAETQYF,TGTGCCAGCAGCTTGCGCGCGGAGACCCAGTACTTC
TRBJ2-7,-,-,TRBV11-2,CASSLDRGEQYF,TGTGCCAGCAGCTTAGATCGGGGGGAGCAGTACTTC
TRBJ1-6,-,few,TRBV7-9,CASSPSVDNSPLHF,TGTGCCAGCAGCCCGAGTGTGGATAATTCACCCCTCCACTTT
TRBJ1-6,TRBD1,-,TRBV23-1,CASSHPGQGHPICYNSPLHF,TGCGCCAGCAGTCACCCCGGACAGGGGCACCCAATTTGTTATAATTCACCCCTCCACTTT
TRBJ2-1,-,-,TRBV7-2,CASSRGGLSYNEQFF,TGTGCCAGCAGTAGGGGGGGCCTGTCCTACAATGAGCAGTTCTTC
TRBJ2-3,TRBD1,-,TRBV5-1,CASSLGQGVITDTQYF,TGCGCCAGCAGCTTGGGACAGGGAGTAATCACAGATACGCAGTATTTT
TRBJ2-1,TRBD2,-,TRBV9,CASSVDSGIYNEQFF,TGTGCCAGCAGCGTAGATAGCGGGATCTACAATGAGCAGTTCTTC
TRBJ1-6,TRBD1,-,TRBV28,CASSFSEGTGSSPLHF,TGTGCCAGCAGTTTTTCCGAAGGGACAGGGTCTTCACCCCTCCACTTT
TRBJ2-7,TRBD2,-,TRBV9,CASSVGASGVYEQYF,TGTGCCAGCAGCGTAGGGGCTAGCGGGGTTTACGAGCAGTACTTC
TRBJ1-5,TRBD1,-,TRBV6-6,CASSWVGQRMDQPQHF,TGTGCCAGCAGTTGGGTGGGACAGCGGATGGATCAGCCCCAGCATTTT
TRBJ1-1,-,-,TRBV28,CASSSVKYEAFF,TGTGCCAGCAGTTCGGTCAAGTATGAAGCTTTCTTT
TRBJ2-1,TRBD1,few,TRBV24-1,CATSFHRGPSYNEQFF,TGTGCCACCAGCTTTCACAGGGGGCCCTCCTACAATGAGCAGTTCTTC
TRBJ2-7,TRBD1,-,TRBV7-8,CASSWDRTSYEQYF,TGTGCCAGCAGCTGGGACAGGACCTCCTACGAGCAGTACTTC
TRBJ1-2,TRBD1,once,TRBV6-5,CASARDREINYGYTF,TGTGCCAGCGCCCGGGACAGGGAAATTAACTATGGCTACACCTTC
TRBJ2-1,-,once,TRBV18,CASSPRFPGQSNEQFF,TGTGCCAGCTCACCCCGGTTTCCAGGGCAATCCAATGAGCAGTTCTTC
TRBJ2-7,-,-,TRBV7-2,CASSLDFTYEQYF,TGTGCCAGCAGCTTAGACTTCACTTACGAGCAGTACTTC
TRBJ1-1,-,-,TRBV7-6,CASSLERGGEAFF,TGTGCCAGCAGCTTAGAAAGGGGGGGTGAAGCTTTCTTT
TRBJ2-4,TRBD1,-,TRBV15,CATSRDPGGKNIQYF,TGTGCCACCAGCAGAGACCCAGGGGGCAAAAACATTCAGTACTTC
TRBJ2-7,TRBD2,-,TRBV4-1,CASSSGSGGPGRNEQYF,TGCGCCAGCTCTAGCGGTAGCGGGGGCCCGGGACGAAACGAGCAGTACTTC
TRBJ2-5,TRBD2,few,TRBV5-1,CASSPRTSRETQYF,TGCGCCAGCAGCCCACGGACTAGTAGAGAGACCCAGTACTTC
TRBJ2-7,TRBD1,-,TRBV10-3,CATIHGTASYEQYF,TGTGCCACCATCCACGGGACAGCCTCCTACGAGCAGTACTTC
TRBJ2-5,-,-,TRBV6-2/TRBV6-3,CASSYSGVGTQYF,TGTGCCAGCAGTTACTCCGGGGTGGGGACCCAGTACTTC
TRBJ1-3,-,-,TRBV3-1/TRBV3-2,CASSTTVLSGNTIYF,TGTGCCAGCAGTACGACAGTTCTCTCTGGAAACACCATATATTTT
TRBJ2-3,TRBD2,-,TRBV15,CATSREGTSGGLTDTQYF,TGTGCCACCAGCAGAGAGGGGACTAGCGGGGGGCTCACAGATACGCAGTATTTT
TRBJ2-2,TRBD1,-,TRBV25-1,CASSSGGSNTGELFF,TGTGCCAGCAGTTCAGGGGGCTCGAACACCGGGGAGCTGTTTTTT
TRBJ1-3,-,-,TRBV9,CASSVGDRAGAGNTIYF,TGTGCCAGCAGCGTAGGTGACAGAGCGGGGGCCGGAAACACCATATATTTT